This T cell receptor beta chain derives from a study of blood T cell repertoires in COVID-19. Using immunoSEQ multiplex PCR, the repertoire was profiled, and TCRdb retains in-frame clones only, with some absent. Among about 220,000 clones listed, about 79% were seen once. The CDR3 consists of 16 residues. Participant-reported clinical history was the basis for cohort assignment. This chain connects TRBV21-1 to TRBJ1-2; the D call TRBD1 from the table was never checked on the DNA. TRBV21-1 is recorded as a pseudogene. The receptor was derived from a woman aged 55-70 years who had recovered from COVID-19. The sample consisted of PBMCs or T cells enriched from blood (not recorded which). As DNA, the CDR3 is TGTGCCAGCAGCCCCCGCCTACAGGGGGCGGATAATGGCTACACCTTC. Protein: CASSPRLQGADNGYTF.